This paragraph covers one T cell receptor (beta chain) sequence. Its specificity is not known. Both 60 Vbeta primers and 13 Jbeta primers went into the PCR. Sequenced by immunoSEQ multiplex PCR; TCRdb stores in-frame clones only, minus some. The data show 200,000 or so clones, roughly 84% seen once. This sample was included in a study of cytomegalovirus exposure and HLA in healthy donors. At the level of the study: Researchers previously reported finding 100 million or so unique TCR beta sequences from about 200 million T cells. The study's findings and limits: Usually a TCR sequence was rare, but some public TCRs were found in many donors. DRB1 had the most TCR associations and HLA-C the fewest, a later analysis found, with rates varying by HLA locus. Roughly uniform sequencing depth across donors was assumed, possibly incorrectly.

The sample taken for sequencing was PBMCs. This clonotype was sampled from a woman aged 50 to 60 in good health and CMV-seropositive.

The CDR3 is CASSVVSGGHHDTQYF. The CDR3, as DNA: TGTGCCAGCAGCGTAGTAAGCGGGGGGCACCACGATACGCAGTATTTT. The rearrangement links TRBV9 to TRBJ2-3; 9 nucleotides line up with TRBD2. CDR3 length: 16 residues. The trim removed 0 bases at V and 6 bases at J, leaving 8 bases unmatched. Germline assignment: CDR1 SGDLS and CDR2 YYNGEE.